The clone carrying this T cell receptor beta chain was found once. What it binds is not known. As to time point: cycle 4 day 1 (C4D1), after more than five weeks of nivolumab. There was relapse after autologous stem cell transplantation in every patient, and there was variation in brentuximab vedotin exposure. With 4 bases clipped from V and 4 bases from J, the junction kept 4 bases outside the gene matches. The CDR3 runs 15 residues. Germline CDR1 and CDR2: SGHVS and FNYEAQ. This sample is part of a study of PD-1 blockade in classical Hodgkin lymphoma. The table came from immunoSEQ multiplex PCR; TCRdb's copy has only in-frame clones and leaves some out. Counted here are about 92,000 clones, approximately 83% occurring once; the ten biggest clones make up approximately 15%. Findings of the study overall: Patients who initiated nivolumab within 1 year of ASCT were excluded. The drivers behind the repertoire differences, possibly disease activity or prior therapy, remain undefined. CD4+ TCR diversity, unlike CD8+, rose significantly by C4D1. Those achieving complete response showed baseline diversity like newly diagnosed patients.

This chain links TRBV7-6 with TRBJ2-3; the match to TRBD2 covers 11 bases. The receptor comes from a human donor with classical Hodgkin lymphoma. The source material was peripheral blood mononuclear cells (PBMCs), sampled before the fourth cycle of nivolumab. The CDR3 coding sequence is TGTGCCAGCAGCTCATTAGCGGGAGGGTCAGATACGCAGTATTTT. Translating gives CASSSLAGGSDTQYF.